This TCR beta chain appears in the sequencing data of a study of blood T cell repertoires in COVID-19. In assigning cohorts, the study relied on participant-reported clinical history. This clone was observed a few times. The sample carries other DNA sequences with the same CDR3. The authors' processing: Nucleated cell counts were estimated from reference gene primer amplification. The data were produced by immunoSEQ multiplex PCR, yet TCRdb's version contains in-frame clones alone and is incomplete. The DNA was the basis for D and trimming; V, J and clone size are from that table. Of under 350,000 clones listed, just over 85% were seen once; the top ten hold around 4%. Deletions cut 2 bases from V and 1 base from J, with 5 bases between. Germline CDR1 SQVTM, CDR2 ANQGSEA. This CDR3 is built from 12 residues.

The sequencing sample was made of PBMCs or T cells enriched from blood (not recorded which). The chain couples TRBV29-1 to TRBJ1-2; TRBD1 might be the D (5 bases). The clonotype originates from a middle-aged woman with acute COVID-19. The CDR3 DNA is TGCAGCGTTGAAAGGGGTAACTATGGCTACACCTTC. This codes for CSVERGNYGYTF. Complete variable domain (other parts from reference TRBV29-1 and TRBJ1-2): SAVISQKPSRDICQRGTSLTIQCQVDSQVTMMFWYRQQPGQSLTLIATANQGSEATYESGFVIDKFPISRPNLTFSTLTVSNMSPEDSSIYLCSVERGNYGYTFGSGTRLTVV.